This T cell receptor (beta chain) was retrieved from a study of cytomegalovirus exposure and HLA in healthy donors. PCR primers comprised 60 Vbeta and 13 Jbeta primers. Assay: immunoSEQ multiplex PCR; the TCRdb copy retains only in-frame clones and omits some. The sample yields over 130,000 clones, 76% seen once. Trimming removed 5 bases at V and 2 bases at J, with 12 bases between. CDR1 is SEHNR, CDR2 FQNEAQ, per germline (reference sequence). There are 14 residues in the CDR3. Material for sequencing was PBMCs. This receptor was identified in a middle-aged man in good health and CMV-seronegative. V usage is TRBV7-9 and J usage is TRBJ2-5; D is undetermined. As DNA, the CDR3 is TGTGCCAGCAGCCCCCCTTTGAGGCAAGAGACCCAGTACTTC. Amino acid sequence: CASSPPLRQETQYF.